This T cell receptor (beta chain) was sequenced during a study of T-cell memory formation after mild COVID-19. General study points: Contracting CD4+ clones lay largely in CM and EM, with CD8+ ones residing in EMRA. Confirmation of SARS-CoV-2 specificity was lacking for second-wave clones peaking day 37.

V was clipped by 4 bases and J by 10 bases, with 17 bases between them. CDR1 and CDR2 from the germline V gene are SQVTM and ANQGSEA. The CDR3 is made up of 12 amino acids. This clonotype was seen a handful of times. What it binds is unknown. TCRdb reanalysed the 5' RACE reads using MiXCR and keeps one entry per CDR3 protein. Among about 90,000 distinct CDR3 sequences listed, about 16% were seen once. Sequenced input: PBMCs or a T cell subset sorted from them (not recorded which). The clonotype originates from a young man who had mild COVID-19 (a few samples of this study predate the infection). Cell type and time point are not known. V is TRBV29-1 and J is TRBJ2-7; D might be TRBD1 or TRBD2, each matching 5 bases. CDR3: CSVVGEEGSQYV. The CDR3 DNA reads TGCAGCGTTGTGGGAGAAGAGGGGTCCCAGTACGTC.